This TCR beta chain was recorded in a study of T cell responses to AZD1222 COVID-19 vaccine. Comment on this clone: What it binds is unknown.

Study-level findings and limits: When two AZD1222 doses had been given, Spike-specific TCR breadth and depth rose.

Assay used: immunoSEQ multiplex PCR; TCRdb lists only in-frame clones, some missing. The sample lists some 170,000 clones; roughly nine tenths were seen once. This clonotype originated in an adult in good health. The sequencing here drew on peripheral blood, taken on day 0 of AZD1222 vaccination.

The CDR3, as DNA: TGTGCCAGCAGCCAAATCGGGACAGGTGGAAACACCATATATTTT. Protein sequence: CASSQIGTGGNTIYF. The rearrangement joins TRBV28 to TRBJ1-3, with TRBD1 matching 8 bases. This CDR3 region has 15 residues. With V trimmed by 6 bases and J by 3 bases, 7 bases remained unmatched. Germline V gives CDR1 MDHEN, CDR2 SYDVKM.